This T cell receptor beta chain was captured in a study of OX40 agonist ivuxolimab in advanced cancers. The table came from immunoSEQ multiplex PCR; TCRdb's copy has only in-frame clones and leaves some out. The sample carries 90,000 to 150,000 clones, around 89% recorded once. Notes on the study in general: A proportion of nonresponders additionally exhibited low normalized T-cell clonal expansion. There was clonal expansion of CD4+ and CD8+ blood T cells by week 6 at 0.1 to 3.0 mg/kg.

V lost 5 bases to trimming and J lost 7 bases; unmatched junction nucleotides: 10. The length of the CDR3 is 14 residues. Germline-derived CDR1 and CDR2 are SGHDN and FVKESK. On this clone: What it recognizes is unknown.

The sampling schedule covered blood at baseline, cycle 4 day 1, and cycle 7 day 1. Sequencing used CD4+ or CD8+ T cells sorted from blood, obtained in a trial of the OX40 agonist ivuxolimab. The rearrangement uses TRBV14 and TRBJ2-5, with 7 nucleotides matching TRBD2. The receptor was derived from an adult with an advanced solid tumor such as melanoma, head and neck, liver or kidney cancer. This CDR3 reads CASSDSSGAVTQYF. Written as DNA, the CDR3 is TGTGCCAGCAGCGATTCCAGCGGGGCGGTGACCCAGTACTTC.